This T cell receptor (beta chain) stems from a study of T cells in Graves' hyperthyroidism and ophthalmopathy. Notes on the study in general: It was a median 6.5 months before onset that the model predicted ophthalmopathy. From stable hyperthyroidism, ophthalmopathy was set apart by a 13 V-J model.

This clonotype was counted many times. What it binds is not known. The CDR3 spans 16 residues. V was trimmed by 5 bases and J by 2 bases, leaving 17 bases between them. Germline CDR1 reads MDHEN; CDR2 reads SYDVKM. Researchers took RNA transcripts and amplified the TCR beta CDR3 regions from them. RT-PCR in the first round (using the HTBI primer set) targeted the TCR CDR3. In TCRdb, the multiplex PCR reads were re-called with MiXCR into one record per CDR3 protein. This sample has fewer than 350,000 distinct CDR3 sequences, with about an eighth found just once. Researchers barred patients who had uncontrolled infection, other autoimmune disease, pregnancy or lactation. Diagnostic assessment was based on clinical symptoms, serum thyroxine and TRAb, thyroid ultrasound and orbital computed tomography.

This sequence joins TRBV28 and TRBJ2-3, with a tentative D call TRBD2 (5 bases). This sequence was found in a woman aged 25-40 years with Graves' hyperthyroidism that later progressed to Graves' ophthalmopathy. Sequenced material: blood. The CDR3 reads CASSPQRNLYTDTQYF. The DNA of the CDR3 is TGTGCCAGCAGTCCCCAGCGGAACCTTTACACAGATACGCAGTATTTT.